The subject of this entry is one T cell receptor beta chain. Its antigen remains unknown. This record comes from a study of T cell responses to AZD1222 COVID-19 vaccine. Background on the study: Investigators merged groups given second doses at roughly 4 or roughly 12 weeks. The study's findings and limits: Repertoire sampling occurred only after the peak T cell response. Spike-specific TCR breadth and depth grew following two AZD1222 doses. Among the donors, most were white British and more were female, and clonal diversity was possibly underestimated.

The CDR3 has 14 amino acids. Germline CDR1 and CDR2: SNHLY and FYNNEI. Trimming cost V 5 bases and J 0 bases, with 10 bases left between them. Assay used: immunoSEQ multiplex PCR; TCRdb lists only in-frame clones, some missing. Of about 160,000 clones in the sample, around nine tenths are singletons; the top ten hold approximately 5.7%. This sequence joins TRBV2 and TRBJ1-2; D unclear. Material: peripheral blood, obtained on day 0 of AZD1222 vaccination. This receptor was identified in an adult in good health. The DNA for the CDR3 is TGTGCCAGCAGTCCCACGGACTCTAACTATGGCTACACCTTC. Amino acid sequence: CASSPTDSNYGYTF. Together with reference TRBV2 and TRBJ1-2, the CDR3 gives the full variable domain: EPEVTQTPSHQVTQMGQEVILRCVPISNHLYFYWYRQILGQKVEFLVSFYNNEISEKSEIFDDQFSVERPDGSNFTLKIRSTKLEDSAMYFCASSPTDSNYGYTFGSGTRLTVV.